One and the same sample provided the 16 T cell receptor beta chains below, sequenced in a study of cytomegalovirus exposure and HLA in healthy donors. Data came from immunoSEQ multiplex PCR; TCRdb stores just in-frame clones and leaves some out. The table has 130,000 or so clones, roughly 90% seen once. The sequencing input was PBMCs. The source is a woman between 18 and 29 years old in good health and CMV-seronegative.

The V and J genes are TRBV2 and TRBJ1-4; tentative D call: TRBD1 (6 bases). V lost 4 bases and J lost 5, with 14 bases in between. The CDR3 is 15 residues long. Germline V gene lookup returns CDR1 SNHLY and CDR2 FYNNEI. The CDR3 is CASSAYRVPNEKLFF. The CDR3 bases are TGTGCCAGCAGTGCCTACAGGGTTCCCAATGAAAAACTGTTTTTT.

The rearrangement joins TRBV11-2 to TRBJ2-3; weak D call: TRBD2 (6 bases). Deletions cut 4 bases from V and 6 bases from J, with 11 bases between. This CDR3 has 13 amino acids. Germline loops: CDR1 SGHAT, CDR2 FQNNGV. CDR3 sequence (DNA): TGTGCCAGCAGCTCCTGGGACTGGGATACGCAGTATTTT. It encodes CASSSWDWDTQYF.

The chain uses TRBV5-1 and TRBJ2-5, with D uncertain. V was pared by 2 bases and J by 4 bases, with 12 bases between. This CDR3 spans 14 amino acids. Germline-derived CDR1 and CDR2 are SGHRS and YFSETQ. CDR3 region: CASSLLASAETQYF. The CDR3 DNA sequence: TGCGCCAGCAGCTTATTAGCCAGTGCAGAGACCCAGTACTTC.

This rearrangement joins TRBV28 to TRBJ1-3, with 9 bases identical to TRBD1. V was clipped by 6 bases and J by 4 bases; unmatched bases: 10. The CDR3 has 16 amino acids. CDR1 is MDHEN, CDR2 SYDVKM, per germline. In nucleotides, the CDR3 is TGTGCCAGCAGAGGGATACAGGGGGCGAGAGGAAACACCATATATTTT. It encodes CASRGIQGARGNTIYF.

The rearrangement uses TRBV6-6 and TRBJ2-3, with 10 nucleotides matching TRBD2. Germline CDR1 and CDR2: MNHNY and SVGAGI (reference sequence). Trimming took 5 bases from V and 1 from J; bases not matched to a gene: 6. This CDR3 is built from 16 residues. The CDR3 sequence: CASSAQRGGRTDTQYF. The CDR3 nucleotides read TGTGCCAGCAGTGCTCAGCGGGGGGGTCGCACAGATACGCAGTATTTT.

The sample holds one count of this clone. V is TRBV7-9 and J is TRBJ2-5, with D perhaps matching TRBD2 (6 bases). V was trimmed by 5 bases and J by 6 bases, leaving 19 bases between them. This CDR3 comprises 15 residues. Germline CDR1 and CDR2: SEHNR and FQNEAQ (reference sequence). The CDR3 DNA reads TGTGCCAGCAGCCCTAGGGCCGGGGGAGAACAGACCCAGTACTTC. Amino acid sequence: CASSPRAGGEQTQYF.

The CDR3 loop reads CASSIGQPGGDRYEQYF. Here the CDR3 DNA reads TGTGCCAGTAGTATAGGTCAACCTGGGGGCGATCGATACGAGCAGTACTTC. The chain combines TRBV19 with TRBJ2-7; tentatively, D is TRBD1 (6 bases). Germline values: CDR1 LNHDA, CDR2 SQIVND (reference sequence). The ends were cut back, 1 base at V and 4 bases at J, with 20 bases in the middle. CDR3 size: 17 residues.

DNA for the CDR3: TGTGCCAGCAGTCCCGGGACAGGGGGCGCCGGGCAGTACTTC. Encoded protein: CASSPGTGGAGQYF. V is TRBV6-6 and J is TRBJ2-7; 12 bases are a match to TRBD1. The germline V gene has CDR1 MNHNY and CDR2 SVGAGI (reference sequence). Trimming at V came to 5 bases and at J to 9 bases, leaving 8 bases not matched to a gene. The length of the CDR3 is 14 residues.

This sequence joins TRBV5-6 and TRBJ1-2, with D tentatively TRBD1 (5 bases). The CDR3 length is 14 residues. The germline CDR1 and CDR2 sequences are SGHDT and YYEEEE. V was shortened by 4 bases and J by 7 bases, with 17 bases between the two germline ends. In DNA form, the CDR3 reads TGTGCCAGCAGCCCGGGGAGGGGCCAGGGTGGCTACACCTTC. Protein: CASSPGRGQGGYTF.

This clone was counted only a few times. The chain carries TRBV25-1 and TRBJ2-5, with D possibly matching TRBD2 (6 bases). Trimming took 1 base from V and 2 from J, leaving 14 bases between them. The CDR3 has 16 residues. Germline assignment: CDR1 MGHDK and CDR2 SYGVNS. As DNA, the CDR3 is TGTGCCAGCAGTGAATTTATCTTGGCGGGGCAAGAGACCCAGTACTTC. Translating gives CASSEFILAGQETQYF. The variable domain in full, completed from reference TRBV25-1 and TRBJ2-5, reads EADIYQTPRYLVIGTGKKITLECSQTMGHDKMYWYQQDPGMELHLIHYSYGVNSTEKGDLSSESTVSRIRTEHFPLTLESARPSHTSQYLCASSEFILAGQETQYFGPGTRLLVL.

This sequence joins TRBV23-1 and TRBJ2-7; D is ambiguous. TRBV23-1 qualifies as an ORF whose function is uncertain. This CDR3 has 12 amino acids. V lost 7 bases and J 3 bases, leaving 10 bases between the germline ends. CDR3 sequence (DNA): TGCGCCAGCACCCCTATGCTCTACGAGCAGTACTTC. Translating gives CASTPMLYEQYF.

This clone has only one observation. This chain connects TRBV7-2 to TRBJ2-7; D is unresolved. Germline V gene data show CDR1 as SGHTA and CDR2 as FQGNSA. The V end lost 3 bases, the J end lost 0 bases, and 18 bases lay between the germline ends. This CDR3 region has 17 residues. Here the CDR3 DNA reads TGTGCCAGCAGCTTTTTTTTCATTGGCGGCAGCTCCTACGAGCAGTACTTC. Its translation: CASSFFFIGGSSYEQYF. The full variable domain, rest sourced from reference TRBV7-2 and TRBJ2-7, is GAGVSQSPSNKVTEKGKDVELRCDPISGHTALYWYRQSLGQGLEFLIYFQGNSAPDKSGLPSDRFSAERTGGSVSTLTIQRTQQEDSAVYLCASSFFFIGGSSYEQYFGPGTRLTVT.

The chain joins TRBV7-6 to TRBJ2-6, with D unclear. The CDR3 has 16 residues. Trimming left V 1 base short and J 1 base short, with 8 bases between. Germline V gives CDR1 SGHVS, CDR2 FNYEAQ. Here the CDR3 reads CASSLGDRSGANVLTF. DNA of the CDR3: TGTGCCAGCAGCTTAGGAGATCGATCTGGGGCCAACGTCCTGACTTTC.

The chain joins TRBV6-4 to TRBJ1-1, with a tentative D call TRBD1 (5 bases). Germline assignment: CDR1 MRHNA and CDR2 SNTAGT. V was trimmed by 3 bases and J by 6 bases, leaving 17 bases between them. The CDR3 has 15 amino acids. CDR3 in amino acids: CASSEAPDMSAEAFF. The CDR3 nucleotides read TGTGCCAGCAGTGAGGCCCCGGACATGAGCGCTGAAGCTTTCTTT.

The chain joins TRBV6-1 to TRBJ2-3, with 10 bases fitting TRBD2. This CDR3 has 15 amino acids. V lost 7 bases to trimming and J lost 1 base; unmatched junction nucleotides: 5. CDR1 and CDR2 (germline): MNHNS, SASEGT. CDR3 DNA sequence: TGTGCCAGCATCCCCCTAGCGGGGGGCACAGATACGCAGTATTTT. This codes for CASIPLAGGTDTQYF.

Worth noting for this clone: In the same sample, other DNA sequences code for this CDR3. V and J are TRBV5-6 and TRBJ1-5; D ambiguous. This CDR3 contains 12 residues. V lost 4 bases and J lost 3, with 5 bases in between. Germline-derived CDR1 and CDR2 are SGHDT and YYEEEE. CDR3 nucleotides: TGTGCCAGCAGCCTACTCAATCAGCCCCAGCATTTT. It encodes CASSLLNQPQHF.